A single sample is the source of the 18 T cell receptor beta chains below, sequenced in a study of CD8+CD57+ T cells in acquired aplastic anemia. The use of genomic DNA as template underpinned the TCR beta VDJ and CDR3 profiling. From the reads, TCRdb called clonotypes with MiXCR, one entry per CDR3 protein. The sample consists of more than 250,000 distinct CDR3 sequences, 55% to 60% of them appearing once. Sequenced input: sorted CD4+, CD8+, or CD8+CD57+ T cells (not recorded which) from PBMCs. Every receptor here comes from a human donor with severe aplastic anemia or a healthy control (not recorded which).

This chain uses TRBV24-1 with TRBJ2-3, with 7 positions matching TRBD2. Germline-derived CDR1 and CDR2 are KGHDR and SFDVKD. The CDR3 covers 14 residues. V lost 3 bases, J lost 4 bases, and 3 bases stayed unmatched. In DNA, the CDR3 is TGTGCCACCAGTGATACCCGGGGGGCAGATACGCAGTATTTT. Translation: CATSDTRGADTQYF.

This clonotype was counted ten times or more. The CDR3 here is CASSLATGGAADTQYF. CDR3 nucleotide sequence: TGTGCCAGCAGCTTAGCAACGGGGGGGGCCGCAGATACGCAGTATTTT. The rearrangement links TRBV7-6 to TRBJ2-3; 8 bases agree with TRBD2. Trimming cost V 0 bases and J 4 bases; bases outside gene matches: 6. The CDR3 extends over 16 amino acids. The germline V gene has CDR1 SGHVS and CDR2 FNYEAQ.

The chain employs TRBV20-1 and TRBJ2-7; 10 bases are shared with TRBD1. The germline V gene has CDR1 DFQATT and CDR2 SNEGSKA (reference sequence). Germline trimming cut 5 bases from V and 4 bases from J; bases unmatched to any gene: 11. The CDR3 spans 15 residues. The CDR3 DNA reads as TGCAGTGCTGTGTCGGGACAGGGGATCGCGTACGAGCAGTACTTC. It codes for CSAVSGQGIAYEQYF.

The chain links TRBV28 to TRBJ2-7; D tentatively reads TRBD1 or TRBD2 (5 bases each). Trimming stripped 5 bases from V and 4 bases from J, with 18 bases between. Germline V lookup: CDR1 MDHEN, CDR2 SYDVKM. The CDR3 contains 15 residues. The CDR3 region is CASSTPLAPGYEQYF. The CDR3, as DNA: TGTGCCAGCAGTACTCCCCTAGCCCCAGGGTACGAGCAGTACTTC.

This clonotype was counted many times. The rearrangement joins TRBV5-1 to TRBJ1-6, with 9 bases aligning to TRBD1. V dropped 4 bases and J dropped 7; count of bases not matched to a gene: 9. The CDR3 spans 16 residues. In germline, CDR1 is SGHRS, CDR2 YFSETQ. CDR3 protein: CASSPSLGTGNSPLHF. In DNA, the CDR3 is TGCGCCAGCAGCCCCTCCCTTGGGACAGGGAATTCACCCCTCCACTTT.

There are many counts of this clonotype. The rearrangement links TRBV5-8 to TRBJ2-7; 7 bases match TRBD2. Trimming cost V 0 bases and J 4 bases; bases outside gene matches: 10. Per the germline V gene, CDR1 is SGHTS and CDR2 is YDEGEE. The CDR3 sequence is 16 residues long. This CDR3 is CASSLDGRGRSYEQYF. Written as DNA, the CDR3 is TGTGCCAGCAGCTTGGATGGGCGGGGGAGGTCTTACGAGCAGTACTTC.

The chain is built from TRBV9 and TRBJ1-6; D is unclear. V shed 0 bases and J shed 7 bases, with 8 bases lying between them. The CDR3 spans 14 residues. CDR1 and CDR2 from the germline V gene are SGDLS and YYNGEE. The CDR3 nucleotides read TGTGCCAGCAGCGTAGCTCGGGCCAATTCACCCCTCCACTTT. It encodes CASSVARANSPLHF.

This clonotype was seen many times. This chain links TRBV12-3 or TRBV12-4 with TRBJ1-5; the D is unclear. V was trimmed by 3 bases and J by 4 bases, leaving 4 bases between them. CDR3 size: 12 residues. CDR3 bases: TGTGCCAGCAGTTTTGAGAATCAGCCCCAGCATTTT. This sequence encodes CASSFENQPQHF.

V gene TRBV7-9 combines with J gene TRBJ2-3; 9 nucleotides line up with TRBD1. The ends lost 7 bases at V and 11 bases at J; junction bases unmatched: 19. The germline CDR1 and CDR2 sequences are SEHNR and FQNEAQ (reference sequence). The CDR3 totals 16 residues. The CDR3 loop reads CASKSNRGQGWNEQYF. The CDR3 DNA follows: TGTGCCAGCAAATCCAACCGGGGACAGGGTTGGAATGAGCAGTATTTT.

Of note for this clonotype: The junction departs from germline at one end; a sequencing error may be responsible. The V and J genes are TRBV2 and TRBJ2-7; D perhaps matches TRBD2 (5 bases). CDR3 size: 15 residues. Germline lookup yields CDR1 SNHLY and CDR2 FYNNEI. The CDR3 DNA reads TGTGCCACCAGTGAGGGAAAGGCGGTACCCTACGAGCAGTACTTC. This encodes CATSEGKAVPYEQYF.

This clonotype has ten or more counts. This chain uses TRBV5-5 with TRBJ1-3, with TRBD1 matching over 8 bases. The V gene end was trimmed by 4 bases and the J gene end by 9 bases; junction bases not matched to a gene: 6. Germline V gives CDR1 SGHKS, CDR2 YYEKEE (reference sequence). The CDR3 has 13 amino acids. In nucleotides, the CDR3 is TGTGCCAGCAGCCAGACAGGGGCTGGCACCATATATTTT. Protein sequence: CASSQTGAGTIYF.

The chain uses TRBV5-4 and TRBJ2-7; 7 bases are shared with TRBD1. Germline V lookup: CDR1 SGHNT, CDR2 YYREEE (reference sequence). V lost 2 bases, J lost 2 bases, and 4 bases stayed unmatched. The CDR3 consists of 14 residues. CDR3 sequence (DNA): TGTGCCAGCAGCTTCCTGGGGACAGCCTACGAGCAGTACTTC. It yields the protein CASSFLGTAYEQYF.

V usage is TRBV5-1 and J usage is TRBJ2-7; the match to TRBD1 covers 8 bases. The CDR3 contains 14 residues. Per the germline V gene, CDR1 is SGHRS and CDR2 is YFSETQ. Germline trimming cut 4 bases from V and 1 base from J; bases unmatched to any gene: 4. In DNA, the CDR3 is TGCGCCAGCAGCGGGGACAGGCCATCCTACGAGCAGTACTTC. It codes for CASSGDRPSYEQYF.

A remark on this clonotype: A much larger clone lies a single base off, so this may be a read error. V gene TRBV12-3 or TRBV12-4 combines with J gene TRBJ2-5; perhaps TRBD2 as D (6 bases). The CDR3 consists of 14 residues. The CDR3 DNA reads as TGTGCCAGCAGTTTCCGGGGGTGGCAAGAGACCCGGTACTTC. Residues: CASSFRGWQETRYF.

The chain recombines TRBV18 with TRBJ2-3; 7 bases are a match to TRBD1. The CDR3 runs to 14 residues. The V gene end was trimmed by 3 bases and the J gene end by 4 bases; junction bases not matched to a gene: 4. CDR1 is KGHSH, CDR2 LQKENI, per germline. Here the CDR3 DNA reads TGTGCCAGCTCACCTCTTCAGGGGGCAGATACGCAGTATTTT. It yields the protein CASSPLQGADTQYF.

This chain uses TRBV7-3 with TRBJ2-1; D is perhaps TRBD2 (5 bases). Germline assignment: CDR1 SGHTA and CDR2 FQGTGA. Trimming left V 3 bases short and J 4 bases short, with 16 bases between. The CDR3 totals 16 residues. The CDR3: CASSLSSQTIYNEQFF. The CDR3 DNA reads as TGTGCCAGCAGCTTGTCCAGCCAGACTATATACAATGAGCAGTTCTTC.

The chain has TRBV6-5 and TRBJ1-1, with TRBD1 matching over 7 bases. The CDR3 sequence is 14 residues long. Per the germline V gene, CDR1 is MNHEY and CDR2 is SVGAGI. The trim removed 5 bases at V and 3 bases at J, leaving 6 bases unmatched. CDR3 residues: CASSVTGDDTEAFF. DNA for the CDR3: TGTGCCAGCAGTGTAACAGGGGATGACACTGAAGCTTTCTTT.

This clonotype was counted many times. This chain uses TRBV9 with TRBJ2-3; 11 nucleotides agree with TRBD2. The V and J ends lost 0 bases and 1 base, in that order; junction bases with no gene match: 4. Germline lookup yields CDR1 SGDLS and CDR2 YYNGEE. The length of the CDR3 is 17 residues. The CDR3 DNA is TGTGCCAGCAGCGTAGTTAGCGGGGGGGCTGGCACAGATACGCAGTATTTT. This encodes CASSVVSGGAGTDTQYF. Full variable domain (remainder filled in from reference TRBV9 and TRBJ2-3): DSGVTQTPKHLITATGQRVTLRCSPRSGDLSVYWYQQSLDQGLQFLIQYYNGEERAKGNILERFSAQQFPDLHSELNLSSLELGDSALYFCASSVVSGGAGTDTQYFGPGTRLTVL.